Presented here are 2 T cell receptor beta chains from one specimen sequenced in a study of shared clonotypes between healthy human individuals. Profiled with immunoSEQ multiplex PCR; TCRdb holds only in-frame clones, not every one. The profile covers just under 95,000 clones, with approximately 75% appearing a single time and around half taken by the ten largest. Sequencing was done on a sample of memory CD8+ T cells sorted from blood. Stated subset: CD45RO+ cells pooled with CCR7-negative TemRA cells. The receptors come from a man between 25 and 39 years old in good health.

The rearrangement uses TRBV7-9 and TRBJ2-3, with 10 bases lining up with TRBD1. Trimming removed 5 bases from V and 4 bases from J; junction bases left unmatched: 3. This CDR3 has 14 residues. Germline V gene sequence: CDR1 SEHNR, CDR2 FQNEAQ (reference sequence). CDR3 amino acids: CASSRTGGPDTQYF. The CDR3, as DNA: TGTGCCAGCAGCCGGACAGGGGGACCAGATACGCAGTATTTT.

The gene calls are TRBV19 and TRBJ2-5; 8 nucleotides agree with TRBD1. Unmatched junction bases numbered 5, after V lost 4 bases and J lost 4 bases. Germline-derived CDR1 and CDR2 are LNHDA and SQIVND (reference sequence). This CDR3 has 14 amino acids. The CDR3 spells CASSTTGGGETQYF. The CDR3 region has the DNA TGTGCCAGTAGTACCACAGGGGGTGGAGAGACCCAGTACTTC. Based on the CDR3 plus reference TRBV19 and TRBJ2-5, the full variable domain is DGGITQSPKYLFRKEGQNVTLSCEQNLNHDAMYWYRQDPGQGLRLIYYSQIVNDFQKGDIAEGYSVSREKKESFPLTVTSAQKNPTAFYLCASSTTGGGETQYFGPGTRLLVL.